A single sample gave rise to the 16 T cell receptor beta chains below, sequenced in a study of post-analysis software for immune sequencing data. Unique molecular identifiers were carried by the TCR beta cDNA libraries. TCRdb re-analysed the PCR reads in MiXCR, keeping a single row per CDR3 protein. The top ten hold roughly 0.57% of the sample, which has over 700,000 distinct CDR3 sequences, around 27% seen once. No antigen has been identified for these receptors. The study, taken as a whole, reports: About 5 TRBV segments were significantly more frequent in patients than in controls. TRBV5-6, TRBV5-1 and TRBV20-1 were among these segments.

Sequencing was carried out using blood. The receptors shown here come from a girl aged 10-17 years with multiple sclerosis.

CDR3 loop: CSAGRTSGRGDEQFF. In DNA form, the CDR3 reads TGCAGTGCTGGAAGGACTAGCGGGAGGGGAGATGAGCAGTTCTTC. J is TRBJ2-1 and V is TRBV20-1; TRBD2 matches 15 bases. CDR3 length: 15 amino acids. V was pared by 5 bases and J by 8 bases, with 7 bases of the junction left unmatched. Per germline, CDR1 DFQATT and CDR2 SNEGSKA (reference sequence).

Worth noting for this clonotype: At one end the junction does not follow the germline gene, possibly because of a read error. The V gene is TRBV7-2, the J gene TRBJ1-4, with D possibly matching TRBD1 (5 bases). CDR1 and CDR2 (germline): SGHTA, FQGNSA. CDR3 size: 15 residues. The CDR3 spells CASSLTGTVNEELFF. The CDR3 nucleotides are TGTGCCAGCAGCTTAACCGGGACGGTTAATGAAGAACTGTTTTTT.

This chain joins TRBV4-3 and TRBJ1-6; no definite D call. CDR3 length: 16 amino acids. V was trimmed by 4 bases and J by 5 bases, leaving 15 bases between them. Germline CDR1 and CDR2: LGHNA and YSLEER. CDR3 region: CASSRDSGPHNSPLHF. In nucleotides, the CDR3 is TGCGCCAGCAGCCGCGACTCCGGGCCACATAATTCACCCCTCCACTTT.

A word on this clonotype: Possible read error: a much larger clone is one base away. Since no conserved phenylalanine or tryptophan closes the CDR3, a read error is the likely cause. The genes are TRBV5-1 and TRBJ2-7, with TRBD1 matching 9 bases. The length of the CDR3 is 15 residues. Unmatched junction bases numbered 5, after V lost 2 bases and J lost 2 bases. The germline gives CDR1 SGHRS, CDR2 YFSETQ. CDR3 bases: TGCGCCAGCAGCTTTGGACAGGGGCCTGCCTACGAGCAGTACTAC. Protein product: CASSFGQGPAYEQYY.

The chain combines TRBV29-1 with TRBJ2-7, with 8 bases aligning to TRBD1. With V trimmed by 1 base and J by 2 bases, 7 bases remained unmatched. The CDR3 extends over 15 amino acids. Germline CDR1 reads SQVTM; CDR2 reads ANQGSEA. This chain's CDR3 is CSVEAPGTGPYEQYF. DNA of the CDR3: TGCAGCGTTGAAGCCCCCGGGACAGGACCCTACGAGCAGTACTTC.

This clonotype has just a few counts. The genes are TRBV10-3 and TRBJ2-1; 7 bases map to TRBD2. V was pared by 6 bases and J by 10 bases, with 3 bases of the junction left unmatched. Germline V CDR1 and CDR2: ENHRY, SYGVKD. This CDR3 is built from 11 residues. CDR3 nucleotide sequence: TGTGCCATCAGAACTAGCGCAGAGCAGTTCTTC. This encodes CAIRTSAEQFF.

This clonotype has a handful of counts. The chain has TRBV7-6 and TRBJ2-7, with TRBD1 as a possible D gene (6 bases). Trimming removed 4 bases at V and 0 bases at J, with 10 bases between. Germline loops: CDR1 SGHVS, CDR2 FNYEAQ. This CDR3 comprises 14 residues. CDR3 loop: CASSSDRSSYEQYF. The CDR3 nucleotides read TGTGCCAGCAGCTCCGACAGGAGCTCCTACGAGCAGTACTTC.

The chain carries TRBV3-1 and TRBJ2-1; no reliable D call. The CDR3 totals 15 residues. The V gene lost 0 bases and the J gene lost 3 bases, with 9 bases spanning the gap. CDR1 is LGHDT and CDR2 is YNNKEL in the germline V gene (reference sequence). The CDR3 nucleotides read TGTGCCAGCAGCCAAGATCCAGGTTACTACAATGAGCAGTTCTTC. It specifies CASSQDPGYYNEQFF.

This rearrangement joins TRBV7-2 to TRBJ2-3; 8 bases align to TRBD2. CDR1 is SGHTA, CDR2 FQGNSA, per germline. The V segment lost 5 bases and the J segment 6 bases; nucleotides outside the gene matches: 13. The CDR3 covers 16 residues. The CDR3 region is CASSPQSGGSMDTQYF. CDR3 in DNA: TGTGCCAGCAGCCCCCAGAGCGGGGGATCTATGGATACGCAGTATTTT.

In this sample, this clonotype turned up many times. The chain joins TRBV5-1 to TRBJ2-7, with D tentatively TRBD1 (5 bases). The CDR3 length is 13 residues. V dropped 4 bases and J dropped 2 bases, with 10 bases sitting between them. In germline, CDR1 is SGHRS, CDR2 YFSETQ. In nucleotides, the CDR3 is TGCGCCAGCAGCCCTACAGGCCCCTACGAGCAGTACTTC. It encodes CASSPTGPYEQYF.

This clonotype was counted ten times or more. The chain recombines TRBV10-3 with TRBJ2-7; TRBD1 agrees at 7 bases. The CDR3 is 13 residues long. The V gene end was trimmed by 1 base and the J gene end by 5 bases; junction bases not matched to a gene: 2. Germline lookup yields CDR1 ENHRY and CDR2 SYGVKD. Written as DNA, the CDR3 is TGTGCCATCAGTGAGTACAGGGGCAACGAGCAGTACTTC. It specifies CAISEYRGNEQYF.

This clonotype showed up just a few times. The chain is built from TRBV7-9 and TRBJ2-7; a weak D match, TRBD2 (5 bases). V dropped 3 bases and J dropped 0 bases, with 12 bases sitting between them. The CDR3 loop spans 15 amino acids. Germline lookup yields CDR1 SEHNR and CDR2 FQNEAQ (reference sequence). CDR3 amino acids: CASSLGVKSSYEQYF. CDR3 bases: TGTGCCAGCAGCTTGGGAGTCAAGAGCTCCTACGAGCAGTACTTC.

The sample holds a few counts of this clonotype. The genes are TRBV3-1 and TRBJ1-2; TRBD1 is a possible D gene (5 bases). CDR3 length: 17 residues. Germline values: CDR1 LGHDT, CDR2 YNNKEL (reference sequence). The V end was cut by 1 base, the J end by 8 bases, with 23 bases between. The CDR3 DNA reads TGTGCCAGCAGCCAAGCGTTAATGAGTAGGGGCCTTGGCGGCTACACCTTC. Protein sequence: CASSQALMSRGLGGYTF. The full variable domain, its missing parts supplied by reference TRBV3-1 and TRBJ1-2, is DTAVSQTPKYLVTQMGNDKSIKCEQNLGHDTMYWYKQDSKKFLKIMFSYNNKELIINETVPNRFSPKSPDKAHLNLHINSLELGDSAVYFCASSQALMSRGLGGYTFGSGTRLTVV.

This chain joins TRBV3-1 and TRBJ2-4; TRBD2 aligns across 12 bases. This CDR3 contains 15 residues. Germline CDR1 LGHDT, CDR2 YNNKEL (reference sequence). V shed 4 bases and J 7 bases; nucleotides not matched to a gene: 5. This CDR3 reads CASSPRLAGENIQYF. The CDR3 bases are TGTGCCAGCAGCCCCAGACTAGCGGGGGAGAACATTCAGTACTTC.

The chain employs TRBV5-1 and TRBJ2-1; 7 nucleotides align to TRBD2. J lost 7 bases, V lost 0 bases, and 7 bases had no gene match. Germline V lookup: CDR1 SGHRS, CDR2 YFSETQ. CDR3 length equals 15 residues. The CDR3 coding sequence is TGCGCCAGCAGCTTGGTTGCGGGAGCTTGGAATGAGCAGTTCTTC. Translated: CASSLVAGAWNEQFF.

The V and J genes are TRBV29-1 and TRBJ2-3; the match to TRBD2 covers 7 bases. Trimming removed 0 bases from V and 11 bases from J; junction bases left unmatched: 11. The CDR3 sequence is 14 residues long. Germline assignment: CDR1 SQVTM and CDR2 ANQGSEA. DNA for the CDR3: TGCAGCGTTGAAGAAACGGGAGGCTTGGGGGGGCAGTATTTT. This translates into CSVEETGGLGGQYF.